A single sample gave rise to the 10 T cell receptor beta chains below, sequenced in a study of blood T cell repertoires in COVID-19. Data came from immunoSEQ multiplex PCR; TCRdb stores just in-frame clones and leaves some out. This table has approximately 170,000 clones, under 85% appearing once. Sequenced input: peripheral blood. These receptor sequences come from a man aged 60-69 years who had recovered from COVID-19.

The rearrangement joins TRBV9 to TRBJ2-3; D is unresolved. Germline V CDR1 and CDR2: SGDLS, YYNGEE. V was cut by 0 bases and J by 6 bases, with 11 bases left in between. This CDR3 is built from 14 residues. The CDR3 nucleotides are TGTGCCAGCAGCGTAGATCTCTCCTCGGATACGCAGTATTTT. Translation: CASSVDLSSDTQYF.

This clone is categorized as medium-sized. The chain combines TRBV19 with TRBJ2-2, with 7 bases fitting TRBD2. Trimming took 4 bases from V and 2 from J; bases not matched to a gene: 1. Germline V gene lookup returns CDR1 LNHDA and CDR2 SQIVND (reference sequence). The CDR3 contains 14 residues. The CDR3 sequence is CASSSGGNTGELFF. The CDR3 DNA reads TGTGCCAGTAGTAGCGGGGGTAACACCGGGGAGCTGTTTTTT.

V is TRBV19 and J is TRBJ1-5; D possibly corresponds to TRBD1 (5 bases). CDR1 is LNHDA, CDR2 SQIVND, per germline (reference sequence). The germline V and J ends were trimmed by 6 bases and 4 bases, with 13 bases remaining between them. The CDR3 contains 14 residues. The CDR3 DNA sequence: TGTGCCAGTAGCCGCGTCGGGGGAAATCAGCCCCAGCATTTT. It is translated as CASSRVGGNQPQHF.

The chain carries TRBV30 and TRBJ2-7, with TRBD1 identical over 9 bases. J gave up 0 bases and V 4 bases, and 10 bases lay outside the gene matches. CDR1 is GTSNPN and CDR2 is SVGIG in the germline V gene (reference sequence). The CDR3 sequence is 16 residues long. The CDR3 spells CAWTSHRDRVSYEQYF. CDR3 bases: TGTGCCTGGACTTCCCATAGGGACAGGGTCTCCTACGAGCAGTACTTC.

V usage is TRBV19 and J usage is TRBJ2-7; 10 bases match TRBD1. V was pared by 4 bases and J by 3 bases, with 3 bases of the junction left unmatched. CDR3 size: 14 residues. Germline CDR1 and CDR2: LNHDA and SQIVND (reference sequence). CDR3 nucleotides: TGTGCCAGTAGTACCGGACAGGGGGGCTACGAGCAGTACTTC. It translates to CASSTGQGGYEQYF.

The chain joins TRBV9 to TRBJ2-7, with 8 positions matching TRBD1. The V segment lost 3 bases and the J segment 7 bases; nucleotides outside the gene matches: 3. Germline CDR1 SGDLS, CDR2 YYNGEE. The CDR3 length is 12 residues. The CDR3 DNA reads TGTGCCAGCAGCGGGACAGGGCCAGAGCAGTACTTC. It codes for CASSGTGPEQYF. The full variable domain, completed using reference TRBV9 and TRBJ2-7, is DSGVTQTPKHLITATGQRVTLRCSPRSGDLSVYWYQQSLDQGLQFLIQYYNGEERAKGNILERFSAQQFPDLHSELNLSSLELGDSALYFCASSGTGPEQYFGPGTRLTVT.

Note on this clone: The same CDR3 also results from other DNA sequences found in this sample. The chain uses TRBV2 and TRBJ1-5; 7 nucleotides line up with TRBD1. The CDR3 extends over 14 amino acids. Trimming took 6 bases from V and 0 from J; bases not matched to a gene: 2. CDR1 is SNHLY, CDR2 FYNNEI, per germline. This CDR3 reads CASRQGYSNQPQHF. CDR3 nucleotide sequence: TGTGCCAGCAGACAGGGGTATAGCAATCAGCCCCAGCATTTT.

The CDR3 is CASSFGAGGNYGYTF. CDR3 bases: TGCGCCAGCAGCTTCGGGGCAGGGGGTAACTATGGCTACACCTTC. The chain is built from TRBV5-1 and TRBJ1-2; 7 nucleotides line up with TRBD1. Germline V CDR1 and CDR2: SGHRS, YFSETQ. Trimming removed 2 bases from V and 1 base from J; junction bases left unmatched: 5. This CDR3 contains 15 residues.

This chain links TRBV5-1 with TRBJ1-1, with D maybe TRBD1 (5 bases). V shed 0 bases and J shed 11 bases, with 17 bases lying between them. Germline loops: CDR1 SGHRS, CDR2 YFSETQ. The CDR3 consists of 14 residues. CDR3: CASSLAGRVKEAFF. The CDR3 DNA sequence: TGCGCCAGCAGCTTGGCCGGCAGGGTCAAGGAGGCTTTCTTT.

In the case of this clone: This specimen includes other DNA sequences encoding the same CDR3. The rearrangement uses TRBV18 and TRBJ2-7; D call uncertain. Germline loops: CDR1 KGHSH, CDR2 LQKENI. The V end was cut by 0 bases, the J end by 1 base, with 7 bases between. CDR3 length: 14 residues. The CDR3 region is CASSPPAGSYEQYF. CDR3 sequence (DNA): TGTGCCAGCTCACCACCGGCAGGTTCCTACGAGCAGTACTTC.